The T cell receptor beta chain under discussion was sequenced for a study of blood T cell repertoires in COVID-19. Turning to the study itself: The United States, Italy and Spain provided the acute and convalescent COVID-19 samples. T cells, B-cell-depleted T cells, or PBMCs supplied cDNA or gDNA.

Original methodology: Reference gene primer amplification in the assay estimated nucleated cell counts. Clones were sequenced by immunoSEQ multiplex PCR, and TCRdb holds only the in-frame ones, with some missing. V and J calls and clone size are those listed in that table; D and trimming were worked out from the DNA. The sample has around 110,000 clones, about nine tenths seen once. The TCR originated in a human donor with active COVID-19. The donor label of this sample is uncertain. Sequencing was performed on peripheral blood.

The CDR3 DNA reads as TGTGCCAGCAGACCCAGGACAGGGGAGAACACTGAAGCTTTCTTT. Translating gives CASRPRTGENTEAFF. The V gene is TRBV6-6, the J gene TRBJ1-1, with 9 bases lining up with TRBD1. The length of the CDR3 is 15 residues. Trimming removed 6 bases from V and 1 base from J; junction bases left unmatched: 6. Germline lookup yields CDR1 MNHNY and CDR2 SVGAGI (reference sequence).